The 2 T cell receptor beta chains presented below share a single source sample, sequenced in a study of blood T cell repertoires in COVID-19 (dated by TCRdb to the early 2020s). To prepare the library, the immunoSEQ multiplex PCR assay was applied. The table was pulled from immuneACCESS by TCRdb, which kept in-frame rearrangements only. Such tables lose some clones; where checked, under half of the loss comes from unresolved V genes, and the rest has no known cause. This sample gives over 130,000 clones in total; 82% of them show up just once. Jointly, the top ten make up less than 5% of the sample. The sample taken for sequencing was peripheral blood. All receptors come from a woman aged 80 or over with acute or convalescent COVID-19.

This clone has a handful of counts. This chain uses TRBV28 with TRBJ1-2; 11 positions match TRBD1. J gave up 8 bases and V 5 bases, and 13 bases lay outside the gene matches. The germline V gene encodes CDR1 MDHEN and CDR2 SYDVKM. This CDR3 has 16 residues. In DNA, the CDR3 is TGTGCCAGCAGTACACCGGGACAGGGGGATAGGGTGGGCTACACCTTC. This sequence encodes CASSTPGQGDRVGYTF.

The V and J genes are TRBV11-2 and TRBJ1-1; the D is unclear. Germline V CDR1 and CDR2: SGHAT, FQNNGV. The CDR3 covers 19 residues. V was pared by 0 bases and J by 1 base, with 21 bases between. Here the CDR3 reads CASSLDLGFSAGKNTEAFF. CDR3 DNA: TGTGCCAGCAGCTTAGATCTCGGTTTCAGCGCTGGTAAGAACACTGAAGCTTTCTTT.